This is a list of T cell receptor beta chains from one sample in a study of blood T cell repertoires in COVID-19. The assay was immunoSEQ multiplex PCR, and TCRdb's table has in-frame clones only and misses some. This table holds under 200,000 clones, 86% found once. Source material: PBMCs or T cells enriched from blood (not recorded which). These receptors all come from a man aged 40-49 years with acute COVID-19. CDR3s include the opening cysteine and the closing phenylalanine or tryptophan. A D gene is named only where the DNA matches it firmly. The size field is filled for only some rows; it gives once, few, many or a size class.

size,D,V,J,CDR3,DNA
NA,TRBD1,TRBV27,TRBJ1-6,CASRIRDRRYVNSPLHF,TGTGCCAGCAGAATCCGGGACAGGCGATATGTTAATTCACCCCTCCACTTT
NA,NA,TRBV6-5,TRBJ2-1,CASSATWSSYNEQFF,TGTGCCAGCAGCGCAACTTGGAGCTCCTACAATGAGCAGTTCTTC
NA,NA,TRBV18,TRBJ2-1,CASSPRPLGAGDEQFF,TGTGCCAGCTCACCACGGCCTTTGGGGGCGGGTGATGAGCAGTTCTTC
once,TRBD1,TRBV19,TRBJ1-5,CASNRGNQPQHF,TGTGCCAGTAACAGGGGAAATCAGCCCCAGCATTTT
once,NA,TRBV28,TRBJ1-6,CATLGGAQAGTLHF,TGTGCCACCTTAGGAGGGGCCCAAGCCGGAACCCTCCACTTT
NA,TRBD1,TRBV4-3,TRBJ2-6,CASSQDVGQISGANVLTF,TGCGCCAGCAGCCAAGACGTGGGACAGATCTCTGGGGCCAACGTCCTGACTTTC
once,TRBD1,TRBV27,TRBJ2-7,CASSPGTGGEQYF,TGTGCCAGCAGCCCCGGGACAGGTGGCGAGCAGTACTTC
large,NA,TRBV30,TRBJ2-2,CAWKEVREAGELFF,TGTGCCTGGAAGGAGGTCAGGGAGGCCGGGGAGCTGTTTTTT
NA,TRBD1,TRBV6-5,TRBJ1-5,CASSPRTGLNQPQHF,TGTGCCAGCAGTCCCCGGACAGGGCTAAATCAGCCCCAGCATTTT
NA,TRBD1,TRBV5-1,TRBJ1-1,CASSLVGTARYGTEAFF,TGCGCCAGCAGCTTGGTTGGGACAGCGAGGTATGGCACTGAAGCTTTCTTT
NA,TRBD2,TRBV29-1,TRBJ2-3,CSVEDVAGGVTDTQYF,TGCAGCGTTGAAGACGTAGCGGGAGGGGTCACAGATACGCAGTATTTT
NA,TRBD1,TRBV5-5,TRBJ1-2,CASSRQGPGYGYTF,TGTGCCAGCAGCCGACAGGGACCTGGCTATGGCTACACCTTC
NA,NA,TRBV5-6,TRBJ1-5,CASSPGTRSNQPQHF,TGTGCCAGCAGCCCCGGGACAAGAAGCAATCAGCCCCAGCATTTT
NA,NA,TRBV9,TRBJ1-5,CASSVGQGNQPQHF,TGTGCCAGCAGCGTAGGACAGGGCAATCAGCCCCAGCATTTT
NA,NA,TRBV18,TRBJ2-2,CASSPIPHAGWAGELFF,TGTGCCAGCTCACCAATTCCGCATGCGGGATGGGCCGGGGAGCTGTTTTTT
NA,NA,TRBV28,TRBJ1-5,CASRLGQSNQPQHF,TGTGCCAGCAGGCTAGGCCAGAGCAATCAGCCCCAGCATTTT
few,NA,TRBV15,TRBJ2-3,CATSRGQVGSTDTQYF,TGTGCCACCAGCAGAGGCCAGGTAGGATCCACAGATACGCAGTATTTT
NA,NA,TRBV9,TRBJ2-3,CASSPGLGRDTQYF,TGTGCCAGCAGCCCCGGTCTAGGAAGAGATACGCAGTATTTT
NA,NA,TRBV7-9,TRBJ2-5,CASSLTGRGGRKETQYF,TGTGCCAGCAGCTTAACAGGGCGGGGAGGGCGAAAAGAGACCCAGTACTTC
NA,TRBD2,TRBV4-1,TRBJ2-1,CASSQVSGRIHNEQFF,TGCGCCAGCAGCCAAGTTAGCGGGAGGATCCACAATGAGCAGTTCTTC
NA,NA,TRBV2,TRBJ2-2,CASSPGTGDSFSNTGELFF,TGTGCCAGCAGTCCCGGGACTGGGGATTCTTTCTCGAACACCGGGGAGCTGTTTTTT
NA,NA,TRBV3-1/TRBV3-2,TRBJ1-2,CASSQEGSYSYGYTF,TGTGCCAGCAGCCAAGAGGGTTCGTACAGCTATGGCTACACCTTC
NA,NA,TRBV3-1/TRBV3-2,TRBJ2-5,CASSQDPSDYVSETQYF,TGTGCCAGCAGCCAAGATCCGAGTGACTATGTTTCTGAGACCCAGTACTTC
NA,TRBD1,TRBV6-2/TRBV6-3,TRBJ1-5,CASSEHRGNYQPQHF,TGTGCCAGCAGTGAGCACAGGGGAAATTATCAGCCCCAGCATTTT
NA,NA,TRBV27,TRBJ1-4,CASSTLLGYEKLFF,TGTGCCAGCAGTACCCTCTTGGGCTATGAAAAACTGTTTTTT
few,TRBD1,TRBV29-1,TRBJ2-7,CSARGQVYEQYF,TGCAGCGCTCGCGGACAGGTCTACGAGCAGTACTTC
NA,NA,TRBV10-3,TRBJ1-3,CAISEIGGAGNTIYF,TGTGCCATCAGTGAGATAGGAGGAGCTGGAAACACCATATATTTT
NA,NA,TRBV2,TRBJ2-7,CASGEEVYEQYF,TGTGCCAGCGGGGAGGAGGTATACGAGCAGTACTTC
once,TRBD1,TRBV15,TRBJ2-5,CATTRVWDRGQETQYF,TGTGCCACCACCCGAGTTTGGGACAGGGGACAAGAGACCCAGTACTTC
few,NA,TRBV12-3/TRBV12-4,TRBJ1-5,CASRGGGQPQHF,TGTGCCAGCAGGGGCGGGGGCCAGCCCCAGCATTTT
NA,TRBD1,TRBV9,TRBJ1-3,CASSEGGTGNTIYF,TGTGCCAGCAGCGAAGGGGGCACTGGAAACACCATATATTTT
NA,NA,TRBV4-1,TRBJ2-5,CASSPNPGIGETQYF,TGCGCCAGCAGCCCGAATCCCGGGATAGGGGAGACCCAGTACTTC
NA,NA,TRBV7-9,TRBJ2-7,CASSFTGTPLEEQYF,TGTGCCAGCAGCTTTACCGGGACACCCCTAGAAGAGCAGTACTTC
NA,NA,TRBV27,TRBJ2-7,CASKRVGAGYEQYF,TGTGCCAGCAAAAGGGTCGGTGCGGGCTACGAGCAGTACTTC
NA,NA,TRBV5-1,TRBJ2-7,CASSSPSLAGLIHYEQYF,TGCGCCAGCAGCTCCCCGAGTTTGGCGGGATTAATACACTACGAGCAGTACTTC
NA,TRBD2,TRBV30,TRBJ2-5,CAWYSKSWEGMFKETQYF,TGTGCCTGGTACTCCAAGTCTTGGGAGGGAATGTTTAAAGAGACCCAGTACTTC
NA,NA,TRBV5-1,TRBJ2-1,CASSFNRGGNEQFF,TGCGCCAGCAGCTTCAACAGGGGAGGAAATGAGCAGTTCTTC
NA,TRBD2,TRBV5-4,TRBJ2-1,CASSSEAGGPWNEQFF,TGTGCCAGCAGCTCGGAAGCGGGAGGGCCTTGGAATGAGCAGTTCTTC
NA,TRBD2,TRBV5-1,TRBJ2-3,CASSLLAEGTDTQYF,TGCGCCAGCAGCCTACTAGCGGAAGGCACAGATACGCAGTATTTT
NA,NA,TRBV25-1,TRBJ1-3,CASSELASSGNTIYF,TGTGCCAGCAGTGAATTGGCTAGCTCTGGAAACACCATATATTTT
once,NA,TRBV14,TRBJ1-5,CASSPMTGLSDQPQHF,TGTGCCAGCAGCCCTATGACAGGTTTGAGTGATCAGCCCCAGCATTTT
NA,NA,TRBV6-5,TRBJ2-2,CASSTPTGNTGELFF,TGTGCCAGCAGTACTCCGACAGGGAACACCGGGGAGCTGTTTTTT
NA,TRBD2,TRBV11-2,TRBJ2-4,CASSLVAGSLAKNIQYF,TGTGCCAGCAGCTTAGTAGCGGGGTCCCTCGCCAAAAACATTCAGTACTTC
few,NA,TRBV6-4,TRBJ2-7,CASSDSERRQQYF,TGTGCCAGCAGTGACTCCGAGAGGCGGCAGCAGTACTTC
NA,TRBD1,TRBV6-5,TRBJ1-1,CASRGQGISEAFF,TGTGCCAGCAGAGGACAGGGAATCTCTGAAGCTTTCTTT
NA,TRBD1,TRBV2,TRBJ1-2,CASTGTAVYTF,TGTGCCAGTACCGGGACAGCTGTCTACACCTTC
NA,NA,TRBV6-6,TRBJ1-5,CASSYSRNQPQHF,TGTGCCAGCAGTTACTCTCGGAATCAGCCCCAGCATTTT
NA,NA,TRBV4-1,TRBJ1-2,CASSQAGTARYGYTF,TGCGCCAGCAGCCAAGCCGGAACAGCCCGTTATGGCTACACCTTC
few,TRBD2,TRBV7-2,TRBJ2-7,CASSLDPAGGREQYF,TGTGCCAGCAGCTTAGATCCAGCGGGAGGCCGCGAGCAGTACTTC
NA,NA,TRBV28,TRBJ2-5,CASSLSPRFGLLAETQYF,TGTGCCAGCAGTTTAAGTCCTAGGTTCGGATTGTTGGCAGAGACCCAGTACTTC